This T cell receptor beta chain is drawn from a study of CD8+ T cells in alopecia areata. V dropped 1 base and J dropped 0 bases, with 7 bases sitting between them. The CDR3 runs to 15 residues. The germline V gene encodes CDR1 SGHRS and CDR2 YFSETQ. Treatment indicated: oral pan-JAK inhibitor, 5-10 mg twice daily. Reverse transcribed after extraction, RNA yielded cDNA as the sequencing template. TCRdb keeps only in-frame clones here, not all; method: immunoSEQ multiplex PCR. This repertoire shows 90,000 to 130,000 clones, less than 75% found once; its top ten account for more than 9%. This specimen consisted of CD8+ T cells sorted from blood, obtained at week 24, from a patient treated with tofacitinib. J is TRBJ2-2 and V is TRBV5-1; D call uncertain. The sequence was obtained from a human donor with alopecia areata. The DNA for the CDR3 is TGCGCCAGCAGCTTGTCGGCAGCGAACACCGGGGAGCTGTTTTTT. This gives the protein CASSLSAANTGELFF.